This entry concerns a single T cell receptor beta chain. Antigen specificity is unknown. This specimen comes from a study of cytotoxic CD8 clonotypes in ibrutinib-treated CLL. Study context: Results showed about 25 partial and 2 complete responses; following median 68 months, around 14 remained remitted, about 12 advanced.

Target depth was 1 in 200,000 to 1 in 1 million T cells, about 10x per clonotype. Sequenced by immunoSEQ multiplex PCR; TCRdb stores in-frame clones only, minus some. In the table there are about 160,000 clones, approximately 77% of which are singletons. General study results and limits: Public clonotypes showed up rarely, and on treatment they shrank or held steady. Patients showed higher baseline clonality than age-matched healthy donors, and it tracked circulating CD8+ T-cell counts.

V was clipped by 6 bases and J by 5 bases, with 7 bases between them. The CDR3 contains 11 residues. Per the germline V gene, CDR1 is SGHAT and CDR2 is FQNNGV. This TCR derives from a human donor with chronic lymphocytic leukemia. The starting material was PBMCs, obtained after 12 months of ibrutinib treatment. The chain links TRBV11-2 to TRBJ1-1; D is unclear. The CDR3 region has the DNA TGTGCCAGCAGGGGTCGTACTGAAGCTTTCTTT. Amino acids: CASRGRTEAFF. Drawing the rest from reference TRBV11-2 and TRBJ1-1, the complete variable domain is EAGVAQSPRYKIIEKRQSVAFWCNPISGHATLYWYQQILGQGPKLLIQFQNNGVVDDSQLPKDRFSAERLKGVDSTLKIQPAKLEDSAVYLCASRGRTEAFFGQGTRLTVV.